A selection of T cell receptor beta chains follows, all from one sample in a study of cytomegalovirus exposure and HLA in healthy donors. Some clones are missing from TCRdb's copy, which holds only in-frame ones; the method was immunoSEQ multiplex PCR. The sample lists about 140,000 clones; roughly four fifths were seen once. Input material: PBMCs. The source is a man younger than 45 in good health and CMV-seronegative. Each CDR3 is given with its conserved first and last residue. Fields, in order: J gene, V gene, clone size, D gene, CDR3 protein, CDR3 DNA. D genes are given only for firm matches. Clone size, where shown, is once, few, many, or a class for clones that have expanded.

J: TRBJ1-2
V: TRBV6-5
size: NA
D: NA
CDR3: CASRAGYGYTF
DNA: TGTGCCAGCAGGGCAGGGTATGGCTACACCTTC

J: TRBJ2-4
V: TRBV5-4
size: NA
D: NA
CDR3: CASSSGGTSTNSQYF
DNA: TGTGCCAGCAGCTCCGGAGGGACCTCCACAAACAGTCAGTACTTC

J: TRBJ2-7
V: TRBV28
size: NA
D: TRBD2
CDR3: CASLGGDRYEQYF
DNA: TGTGCCAGCTTGGGGGGGGACCGATACGAGCAGTACTTC

J: TRBJ1-1
V: TRBV7-9
size: NA
D: TRBD1
CDR3: CASSLVGQGSTEAFF
DNA: TGTGCCAGCAGCTTAGTCGGACAGGGGAGCACTGAAGCTTTCTTT

J: TRBJ2-2
V: TRBV9
size: NA
D: TRBD1
CDR3: CASSVAGTGHTGELFF
DNA: TGTGCCAGCAGCGTCGCCGGGACAGGGCACACCGGGGAGCTGTTTTTT

J: TRBJ2-3
V: TRBV30
size: NA
D: TRBD2
CDR3: CAWSKGLAGTTDTQYF
DNA: TGTGCCTGGAGTAAGGGACTAGCGGGGACCACAGATACGCAGTATTTT

J: TRBJ2-5
V: TRBV9
size: NA
D: NA
CDR3: CASSVVGGGQETQYF
DNA: TGTGCCAGCAGCGTCGTTGGGGGGGGGCAGGAGACCCAGTACTTC

J: TRBJ2-1
V: TRBV6-1
size: NA
D: TRBD2
CDR3: CASSALGEGPHEQFF
DNA: TGTGCCAGCAGTGCCCTTGGGGAGGGCCCTCATGAGCAGTTCTTC

J: TRBJ1-2
V: TRBV11-2
size: NA
D: NA
CDR3: CASSLGSRGGAILF
DNA: TGTGCCAGCAGCTTAGGCTCCCGTGGGGGGGCGATTCTCTTC

J: TRBJ1-1
V: TRBV7-6
size: NA
D: NA
CDR3: CASSLALREANTEAFF
DNA: TGTGCCAGCAGCTTAGCGCTAAGAGAAGCGAACACTGAAGCTTTCTTT

J: TRBJ2-7
V: TRBV10-3
size: once
D: TRBD2
CDR3: CAISESGLGAGVSEQYF
DNA: TGTGCCATCAGTGAGTCAGGTTTAGGAGCGGGAGTGAGCGAGCAGTACTTC

J: TRBJ2-3
V: TRBV9
size: NA
D: NA
CDR3: CASSPQGEDTQYF
DNA: TGTGCCAGCAGCCCTCAAGGGGAAGATACGCAGTATTTT

J: TRBJ2-2
V: TRBV19
size: NA
D: NA
CDR3: CASTGGELFF
DNA: TGTGCGAGTACGGGCGGGGAGCTGTTTTTT

J: TRBJ2-1
V: TRBV13
size: NA
D: TRBD2
CDR3: CASSVTSGRGNEQFF
DNA: TGTGCCAGCAGCGTAACTAGCGGGAGGGGGAATGAGCAGTTCTTC

J: TRBJ2-7
V: TRBV30
size: NA
D: TRBD2
CDR3: CAWSVLGGGTNEQYF
DNA: TGTGCCTGGAGTGTACTTGGCGGGGGGACAAACGAGCAGTACTTC

J: TRBJ2-3
V: TRBV4-2
size: NA
D: TRBD2
CDR3: CASSQDPPAGGSTDTQYF
DNA: TGTGCCAGCAGCCAAGATCCCCCAGCGGGGGGGAGCACAGATACGCAGTATTTT

J: TRBJ1-3
V: TRBV7-8
size: NA
D: TRBD1
CDR3: CASSPGQGRNTIYF
DNA: TGTGCCAGCAGCCCGGGACAGGGGCGAAACACCATATATTTT

J: TRBJ2-7
V: TRBV7-9
size: NA
D: NA
CDR3: CASSHTGRYEQYF
DNA: TGTGCCAGCAGCCACACCGGGAGATACGAGCAGTACTTC

J: TRBJ1-4
V: TRBV5-5
size: NA
D: NA
CDR3: CASSRDSTDEKLFF
DNA: TGTGCCAGCAGCCGAGACTCGACGGATGAAAAACTGTTTTTT

J: TRBJ1-2
V: TRBV2
size: NA
D: NA
CDR3: CASRSGSNYGYTF
DNA: TGTGCCAGCCGTTCGGGTTCCAACTATGGCTACACCTTC

J: TRBJ2-7
V: TRBV5-4
size: NA
D: NA
CDR3: CASSLGWQADEQYF
DNA: TGTGCCAGCAGCTTGGGGTGGCAGGCCGACGAGCAGTACTTC

J: TRBJ2-7
V: TRBV7-8
size: NA
D: TRBD2
CDR3: CASSLYGTGLAGDHEQYF
DNA: TGTGCCAGCAGCTTGTACGGGACAGGACTAGCGGGAGACCACGAGCAGTACTTC

J: TRBJ2-1
V: TRBV6-5
size: few
D: NA
CDR3: CASSYSFTGNEQFF
DNA: TGTGCCAGCAGTTACTCGTTCACGGGCAATGAGCAGTTCTTC

J: TRBJ1-1
V: TRBV7-9
size: NA
D: NA
CDR3: CASSSPGTPNTEAFF
DNA: TGTGCCAGCAGCTCCCCTGGGACACCGAACACTGAAGCTTTCTTT

J: TRBJ2-3
V: TRBV6-5
size: NA
D: NA
CDR3: CASSYGANSDTQYF
DNA: TGTGCCAGCAGTTACGGGGCCAATTCAGATACGCAGTATTTT

J: TRBJ1-2
V: TRBV9
size: NA
D: NA
CDR3: CASSVETYRVAGYTF
DNA: TGTGCCAGCAGCGTAGAAACGTACAGGGTGGCTGGCTACACCTTC

J: TRBJ2-1
V: TRBV11-2
size: NA
D: NA
CDR3: CASSLESTIPNEQFF
DNA: TGTGCCAGCAGCTTAGAGTCAACTATACCCAATGAGCAGTTCTTC

J: TRBJ2-7
V: TRBV18
size: NA
D: NA
CDR3: CASSSTDTREQYF
DNA: TGTGCCAGCTCATCGACGGACACGAGGGAGCAGTACTTC

J: TRBJ2-3
V: TRBV28
size: NA
D: TRBD2
CDR3: CASSRILAGISTDTQYF
DNA: TGTGCCAGCAGCCGGATACTAGCGGGTATTAGCACAGATACGCAGTATTTT

J: TRBJ2-7
V: TRBV7-9
size: NA
D: NA
CDR3: CASSLGSRYEQYF
DNA: TGTGCCAGCAGCTTAGGATCCAGATACGAGCAGTACTTC

J: TRBJ2-1
V: TRBV19
size: NA
D: TRBD2
CDR3: CASSRTSEYNEQFF
DNA: TGTGCCAGTAGTCGGACTAGCGAGTACAATGAGCAGTTCTTC

J: TRBJ1-2
V: TRBV27
size: few
D: TRBD1
CDR3: CASSPRVGQGLGYTF
DNA: TGTGCCAGCAGTCCTCGGGTCGGACAGGGTTTAGGCTACACCTTC

J: TRBJ2-3
V: TRBV11-2
size: NA
D: TRBD1
CDR3: CASSQAGQGGDTQYF
DNA: TGTGCCAGCAGTCAGGCTGGACAGGGAGGAGATACGCAGTATTTT

J: TRBJ2-5
V: TRBV18
size: NA
D: NA
CDR3: CASSPQRGETQYF
DNA: TGTGCCAGCTCACCTCAGAGGGGGGAGACCCAGTACTTC

J: TRBJ1-6
V: TRBV2
size: NA
D: NA
CDR3: CASTDGGPFSYNSPLHF
DNA: TGTGCCAGCACGGACGGGGGGCCGTTCTCCTATAATTCACCCCTCCACTTT

J: TRBJ2-5
V: TRBV27
size: NA
D: TRBD1
CDR3: CASSPGTGGQTQYF
DNA: TGTGCCAGCAGTCCTGGGACAGGGGGCCAGACCCAGTACTTC

J: TRBJ2-7
V: TRBV4-1
size: NA
D: TRBD2
CDR3: CASSQGELAGGSYEQYF
DNA: TGCGCCAGCAGCCAAGGCGAACTAGCGGGGGGTTCCTACGAGCAGTACTTC